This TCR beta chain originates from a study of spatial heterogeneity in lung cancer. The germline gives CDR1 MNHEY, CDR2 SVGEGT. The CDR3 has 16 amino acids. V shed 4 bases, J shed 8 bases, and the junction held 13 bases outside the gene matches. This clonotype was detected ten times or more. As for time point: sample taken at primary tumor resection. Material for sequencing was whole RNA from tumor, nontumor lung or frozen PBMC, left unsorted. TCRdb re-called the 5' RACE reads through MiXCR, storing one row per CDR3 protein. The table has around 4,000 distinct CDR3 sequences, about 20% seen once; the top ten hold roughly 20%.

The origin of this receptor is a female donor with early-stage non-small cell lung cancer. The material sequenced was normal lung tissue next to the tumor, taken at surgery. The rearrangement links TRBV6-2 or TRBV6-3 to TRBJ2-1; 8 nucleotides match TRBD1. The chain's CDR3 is CASSSRTGKQQHEQFF. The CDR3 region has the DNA TGTGCCAGCAGTTCCCGGACAGGGAAACAACAGCATGAGCAGTTCTTC.